These T cell receptor beta chains were read from a single sample in a study of cytomegalovirus exposure and HLA in healthy donors. Using immunoSEQ multiplex PCR, the repertoire was profiled, and TCRdb retains in-frame clones only, with some absent. The sample lists over 55,000 clones; 70% to 85% were seen once. Sequenced material: PBMCs. The receptor set was obtained from a man in his forties or fifties in good health and CMV-seronegative. Each CDR3 is given with its conserved first and last residue. The D gene is left open where the match is weak. A clone size is listed for some rows: how often the clone was seen (once, few, many), or a class if it is expanded.

abundance	v_gene	j_gene	d_gene	CDR3aa	CDR3nt
NA	TRBV4-2	TRBJ1-6	NA	CASSQVSQYYNSPLHF	TGTGCCAGCAGCCAAGTATCACAGTACTATAATTCACCCCTCCACTTT
NA	TRBV27	TRBJ2-7	NA	CASSTGIGPGEQYF	TGTGCCAGCAGTACAGGGATTGGACCCGGCGAGCAGTACTTC
NA	TRBV4-1	TRBJ1-2	NA	CASSQEVRGYGYTF	TGCGCCAGCAGCCAAGAGGTCAGGGGATATGGCTACACCTTC
NA	TRBV6-1	TRBJ1-2	TRBD1	CASSPQPGQAYGYTF	TGTGCCAGCAGTCCTCAGCCGGGACAGGCCTATGGCTACACCTTC
NA	TRBV5-4	TRBJ1-3	NA	CASTLIDGHSGNTIYF	TGTGCCAGCACCCTGATAGACGGACACTCTGGAAACACCATATATTTT
NA	TRBV18	TRBJ1-1	NA	CASSSYRVMNTEAFF	TGTGCCAGCTCATCGTACAGGGTTATGAACACTGAAGCTTTCTTT
NA	TRBV10-3	TRBJ1-6	TRBD1	CAISEFTGGNSPLHF	TGTGCCATCAGTGAGTTCACAGGGGGAAATTCACCCCTCCACTTT
NA	TRBV11-3	TRBJ1-2	NA	CASSREGFYGYTF	TGTGCCAGCAGCAGGGAGGGGTTCTATGGCTACACCTTC
NA	TRBV7-2	TRBJ2-7	NA	CASSTGAGGANYEQYF	TGTGCCAGCAGCACCGGTGCCGGGGGTGCAAACTACGAGCAGTACTTC
NA	TRBV2	TRBJ2-1	NA	CASRPAGYYNEQFF	TGTGCCAGCAGGCCGGCGGGGTACTACAATGAGCAGTTCTTC
few	TRBV29-1	TRBJ2-5	TRBD2	CSVPGLAGGRMEETQYF	TGCAGCGTTCCGGGCCTAGCGGGGGGACGGATGGAAGAGACCCAGTACTTC
NA	TRBV19	TRBJ1-6	TRBD1	CASSLGQGVDYNSPLHF	TGTGCCAGTAGTCTAGGACAGGGCGTTGACTATAATTCACCCCTCCACTTT
NA	TRBV29-1	TRBJ2-7	TRBD2	CSVGGGKYEQYF	TGCAGCGTTGGCGGGGGGAAGTACGAGCAGTACTTC
NA	TRBV11-2	TRBJ2-7	TRBD2	CASSPEAGHYEQYF	TGTGCCAGCAGCCCAGAAGCGGGGCACTACGAGCAGTACTTC
few	TRBV6-1	TRBJ2-5	TRBD2	CASSASGDVTQYF	TGTGCCAGCAGTGCTAGCGGGGATGTGACCCAGTACTTC
NA	TRBV11-3	TRBJ1-3	NA	CASNDRDSNTGNTIYF	TGTGCCAGCAATGACCGGGACTCCAATACTGGAAACACCATATATTTT
NA	TRBV7-2	TRBJ1-2	TRBD1	CASSLAGGTEIYGYTF	TGTGCCAGCAGCTTAGCCGGCGGGACAGAGATCTATGGCTACACCTTC
NA	TRBV15	TRBJ1-3	NA	CATSSNSGNTIYF	TGTGCCACCAGCAGCAACTCTGGAAACACCATATATTTT
once	TRBV10-2	TRBJ2-1	NA	CASSASLEQFF	TGCGCCAGCAGTGCGTCCCTGGAGCAGTTCTTC
NA	TRBV5-1	TRBJ1-3	NA	CASSPDRQSNTIYF	TGCGCCAGCAGCCCGGATAGACAGAGTAACACCATATATTTT
once	TRBV5-4	TRBJ2-1	NA	CASSSDNYNEQFF	TGTGCCAGCAGCTCGGACAACTACAATGAGCAGTTCTTC
NA	TRBV4-1	TRBJ2-5	NA	CASSQVLAGFRQETQYF	TGCGCCAGCAGCCAAGTTTTGGCAGGGTTCAGGCAAGAGACCCAGTACTTC
NA	TRBV7-8	TRBJ2-6	NA	CASSLRWGTGGANVLTF	TGTGCCAGCAGCTTAAGGTGGGGCACAGGGGGGGCCAACGTCCTGACTTTC
NA	TRBV5-1	TRBJ2-2	TRBD1	CASSLATGESGELFF	TGCGCCAGCAGCTTGGCGACAGGGGAGTCCGGGGAGCTGTTTTTT
NA	TRBV4-3	TRBJ1-1	TRBD1	CASSRGPGGTEAFF	TGCGCCAGCAGCAGGGGGCCGGGTGGCACTGAAGCTTTCTTT
few	TRBV5-1	TRBJ2-1	NA	CASSLLDEQFF	TGCGCCAGCAGCTTACTCGATGAGCAGTTCTTC
NA	TRBV29-1	TRBJ2-3	TRBD1	CSVSGTVTDTQYF	TGCAGCGTTTCCGGGACAGTCACAGATACGCAGTATTTT
NA	TRBV19	TRBJ1-4	NA	CASSRGFNEKLFF	TGTGCCAGTAGCCGGGGGTTTAATGAAAAACTGTTTTTT
few	TRBV6-5	TRBJ1-6	NA	CASSPSGTYNSPLHF	TGTGCCAGCAGCCCCTCCGGGACCTATAATTCACCCCTCCACTTT
NA	TRBV30	TRBJ1-2	NA	CAWGVESYGYTF	TGTGCCTGGGGAGTAGAAAGCTATGGCTACACCTTC
NA	TRBV11-2	TRBJ2-6	NA	CASSLYPPSSGANVLTF	TGTGCCAGCAGCTTATACCCCCCGAGCTCTGGGGCCAACGTCCTGACTTTC
once	TRBV5-1	TRBJ2-5	NA	CASSLGGPQETQYF	TGCGCCAGCAGCTTGGGGGGGCCGCAAGAGACCCAGTACTTC
NA	TRBV25-1	TRBJ2-2	NA	CASKPTENTGELFF	TGTGCCAGCAAACCGACAGAGAACACCGGGGAGCTGTTTTTT
NA	TRBV11-3	TRBJ1-1	TRBD1	CASSMGQGGPTEAFF	TGTGCCAGCAGCATGGGACAGGGAGGTCCTACTGAAGCTTTCTTT
NA	TRBV11-2	TRBJ2-7	NA	CASSLLQGYEQYF	TGTGCCAGCAGCTTACTACAGGGCTACGAGCAGTACTTC
NA	TRBV9	TRBJ2-1	NA	CASSAALGGQFF	TGTGCCAGCAGCGCAGCACTAGGTGGGCAGTTCTTC
once	TRBV6-1	TRBJ1-2	NA	CASSELGYTF	TGTGCCAGCAGTGAACTCGGCTACACCTTC
NA	TRBV19	TRBJ2-1	TRBD2	CASSILVLAGGPGNEQFF	TGTGCCAGTAGTATTCTGGTACTAGCGGGGGGGCCTGGCAATGAGCAGTTCTTC
NA	TRBV19	TRBJ1-3	TRBD1	CASSMGQSYSGNTIYF	TGTGCCAGTAGTATGGGACAGTCGTACTCTGGAAACACCATATATTTT
NA	TRBV9	TRBJ1-3	NA	CASSVGSTGNTIYF	TGTGCCAGCAGCGTAGGCAGTACTGGAAACACCATATATTTT
NA	TRBV7-3	TRBJ2-2	TRBD1	CASSVDRFTGELFF	TGTGCCAGCAGCGTGGACAGGTTCACCGGGGAGCTGTTTTTT
NA	TRBV7-9	TRBJ2-1	NA	CASSFDPGEQFF	TGTGCCAGCAGCTTTGACCCGGGAGAGCAGTTCTTC
NA	TRBV4-3	TRBJ2-1	TRBD2	CASSQQLAGGYNEQFF	TGCGCCAGCAGCCAGCAACTAGCGGGAGGGTACAATGAGCAGTTCTTC
NA	TRBV19	TRBJ1-3	TRBD1	CASGTGRLADGNTIYF	TGTGCCAGCGGGACAGGGCGTTTAGCTGATGGAAACACCATATATTTT
NA	TRBV29-1	TRBJ1-1	TRBD1	CSVAAGGGTEAFF	TGCAGCGTTGCTGCAGGGGGCGGAACGGAAGCTTTCTTT
NA	TRBV5-5	TRBJ2-7	NA	CASSLASAGIDEQYF	TGTGCCAGCAGCTTGGCCTCGGCAGGGATCGACGAGCAGTACTTC
NA	TRBV28	TRBJ2-2	NA	CASSRASQNTGELFF	TGTGCCAGCAGTCGCGCATCCCAGAACACCGGGGAGCTGTTTTTT
NA	TRBV7-8	TRBJ2-2	TRBD1	CASSRTGTGGSGELFF	TGTGCCAGCAGCCGCACCGGGACAGGGGGCAGCGGGGAGCTGTTTTTT
NA	TRBV18	TRBJ2-7	TRBD1	CASSPRTGWIEQYF	TGTGCCAGCTCTCCTCGGACAGGGTGGATCGAGCAGTACTTC
few	TRBV4-3	TRBJ2-4	NA	CASSQDWARSNIQYF	TGCGCCAGCAGCCAAGATTGGGCCCGCTCGAACATTCAGTACTTC
NA	TRBV25-1	TRBJ2-7	NA	CASSPTAGLPYEQYF	TGTGCCAGCAGTCCAACGGCGGGACTCCCCTACGAGCAGTACTTC
NA	TRBV10-3	TRBJ2-2	TRBD1	CAISGPGTGKGTGELFF	TGTGCCATCAGTGGGCCCGGGACAGGGAAGGGCACCGGGGAGCTGTTTTTT
few	TRBV5-6	TRBJ1-1	NA	CASSLDSEAFF	TGTGCCAGCAGCTTAGACAGTGAAGCTTTCTTT
NA	TRBV5-1	TRBJ1-3	NA	CASSLDGIRSSGNTIYF	TGCGCCAGCAGCTTGGACGGCATACGGAGCTCTGGAAACACCATATATTTT
NA	TRBV5-1	TRBJ2-7	TRBD2	CASSIPSGLAGDEQYF	TGCGCCAGCAGTATCCCTAGCGGACTAGCGGGGGACGAGCAGTACTTC
NA	TRBV2	TRBJ1-2	TRBD1	CAGNQGEGSGGYTF	TGCGCCGGTAACCAGGGGGAAGGGTCGGGCGGCTACACCTTC